This TCR beta chain is drawn from a study of T-cell reconstitution after alpha-beta-depleted transplantation in children. The CDR3 consists of 13 residues. Trimming pared 9 bases from V and 10 bases from J, leaving 19 bases between. Looked up from germline, CDR1 is MNHNY and CDR2 is SVGAGI (reference sequence). Using unique molecular identifiers, the investigators prepared the TCRbeta library. TCRdb reprocessed the PCR reads with MiXCR, giving one entry per CDR3 protein. The profile shows over 7,500 distinct CDR3 sequences, 9.5% to 15% of them singletons. General study results and limits: Alpha-beta T cells present about two months after transplant were reported to originate from several hundred expanded graft clones. Diversity of TCRbeta at day 60 was high in some patients, arising from surviving recipient T cells and thymic progenitors.

At least ten counts were recorded for this clonotype. Its antigen is unknown. The sequence was collected from a patient aged 2-15 years who had a stem cell transplant for inherited bone marrow failure, so the T cells may come from the graft donor. The source material was PBMCs, mostly from graft donor cells, sampled 60 days after TCRalphabeta/CD19-depleted stem cell transplant. The chain joins TRBV6-6 to TRBJ2-1, with a weak D call TRBD1 (5 bases). The CDR3 is CARGPPRQKEQFF. CDR3 bases: TGTGCCAGAGGCCCCCCGAGACAGAAGGAGCAGTTCTTC.